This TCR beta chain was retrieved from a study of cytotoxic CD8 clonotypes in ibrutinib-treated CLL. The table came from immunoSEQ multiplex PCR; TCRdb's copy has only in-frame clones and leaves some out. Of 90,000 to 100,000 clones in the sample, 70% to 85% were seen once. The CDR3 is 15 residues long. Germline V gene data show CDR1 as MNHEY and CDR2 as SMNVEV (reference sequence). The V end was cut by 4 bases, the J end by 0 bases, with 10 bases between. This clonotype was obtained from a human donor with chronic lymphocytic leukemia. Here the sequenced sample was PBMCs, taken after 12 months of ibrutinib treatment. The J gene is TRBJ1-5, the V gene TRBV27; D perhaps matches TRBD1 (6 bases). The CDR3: CASSSNRDSNQPQHF. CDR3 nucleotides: TGTGCCAGCAGTTCGAACAGGGATAGCAATCAGCCCCAGCATTTT.